A single sample is the source of the 28 T cell receptor beta chains below, sequenced in a study of shared clonotypes between healthy human individuals. The method was immunoSEQ multiplex PCR; TCRdb's version includes in-frame clones alone and lacks a portion of them. The sample consists of millions of clones, 95% of them appearing once. The sample was naive CD4+ T cells sorted from blood. Regarding subset: CD45RA+ positively selected. Receptors were obtained from a man aged 18 to 30 in good health.

The chain recombines TRBV9 with TRBJ1-2; D not certain. The CDR3 has 15 residues. Trimming removed 0 bases from V and 8 bases from J, with 17 bases in between. Germline V gene sequence: CDR1 SGDLS, CDR2 YYNGEE. The CDR3 sequence is CASSVEPTKPRGYTF. The CDR3 region has the DNA TGTGCCAGCAGCGTAGAACCGACAAAACCAAGAGGCTACACCTTC.

This clone was recorded only once. The chain has TRBV6-1 and TRBJ1-3, with unresolved D. Germline CDR1 reads MNHNS; CDR2 reads SASEGT. CDR3 length: 14 amino acids. V gave up 3 bases and J gave up 3 bases, with 9 bases separating them. The CDR3 spells CASSDWGGGNTIYF. The CDR3 coding sequence is TGTGCCAGCAGTGATTGGGGAGGTGGAAACACCATATATTTT.

Worth noting for this clone: This same CDR3 is encoded by further DNA sequences in the sample. The chain is built from TRBV6-1 and TRBJ2-7; D remains unclear. Germline V gene sequence: CDR1 MNHNS, CDR2 SASEGT. V lost 4 bases and J 2 bases, leaving 3 bases between the germline ends. This CDR3 is 11 amino acids long. In nucleotides, the CDR3 is TGTGCCAGCAGTGGTCCCTACGAGCAGTACTTC. Protein: CASSGPYEQYF.

V is TRBV7-2 and J is TRBJ2-7, with 10 bases that match TRBD2. CDR1 is SGHTA, CDR2 FQGNSA, per germline. The ends lost 1 base at V and 3 bases at J; junction bases unmatched: 3. The CDR3 runs 15 residues. The CDR3 reads CASSLVGTSVYEQYF. The DNA for the CDR3 is TGTGCCAGCAGCTTAGTAGGGACTAGCGTCTACGAGCAGTACTTC.

The rearrangement joins TRBV28 to TRBJ1-2; tentative D call: TRBD1 (6 bases). CDR1 and CDR2 (germline): MDHEN, SYDVKM. CDR3 size: 15 residues. V was cut by 2 bases and J by 3 bases, with 13 bases left in between. CDR3 bases: TGTGCCAGCAGTTTAAGCTGGGGGCTTTACTATGGCTACACCTTC. Protein: CASSLSWGLYYGYTF.

This sequence joins TRBV27 and TRBJ2-3; D is unclear. V lost 4 bases, J lost 3 bases, and 14 bases lay in between. The CDR3 is 15 residues long. Germline CDR1 MNHEY, CDR2 SMNVEV (reference sequence). The CDR3 region is CASSWSGTTTDTQYF. The CDR3 DNA reads TGTGCCAGCAGTTGGTCGGGCACTACGACAGATACGCAGTATTTT.

The chain employs TRBV5-6 and TRBJ2-2; D gene ambiguous. V shed 2 bases and J shed 1 base, with 12 bases lying between them. This CDR3 is built from 16 residues. Per the germline V gene, CDR1 is SGHDT and CDR2 is YYEEEE. DNA of the CDR3: TGTGCCAGCAGCTTTCGGCAGACAAGGAACACCGGGGAGCTGTTTTTT. This gives the protein CASSFRQTRNTGELFF.

V usage is TRBV6-6 and J usage is TRBJ2-7, with 7 bases lining up with TRBD2. CDR1 MNHNY and CDR2 SVGAGI come from the germline V gene (reference sequence). CDR3 length: 15 residues. The trim removed 6 bases at V and 2 bases at J, leaving 10 bases unmatched. The CDR3 DNA is TGTGCCAGCAGCTACGTCGGGGGGTCAACCTACGAGCAGTACTTC. It codes for CASSYVGGSTYEQYF.

The chain is built from TRBV15 and TRBJ2-7; D unclear. In germline, CDR1 is LNHNV, CDR2 YYDKDF (reference sequence). There are 11 residues in the CDR3. V dropped 6 bases and J dropped 3 bases, with 6 bases sitting between them. CDR3 nucleotides: TGTGCCACCAGTGACCGCTACGAGCAGTACTTC. Translated: CATSDRYEQYF. The full variable domain, in which reference TRBV15 and TRBJ2-7 provide the parts outside the CDR3, is DAMVIQNPRYQVTQFGKPVTLSCSQTLNHNVMYWYQQKSSQAPKLLFHYYDKDFNNEADTPDNFQSRRPNTSFCFLDIRSPGLGDTAMYLCATSDRYEQYFGPGTRLTVT.

The genes are TRBV7-2 and TRBJ2-7, with D perhaps matching TRBD2 (5 bases). Looked up from germline, CDR1 is SGHTA and CDR2 is FQGNSA. The CDR3 length is 11 residues. With 11 bases removed from V and 2 bases from J, the gap between germline ends came to 10 bases. CDR3 sequence: CAHKRAYEQYF. DNA for the CDR3: TGTGCCCATAAGAGGGCCTACGAGCAGTACTTC.

The genes are TRBV11-3 and TRBJ2-5; no clear D. From germline, CDR1 is SGHNT and CDR2 YENEEA. V was clipped by 5 bases and J by 5 bases, with 12 bases between them. The CDR3 contains 13 residues. The chain's CDR3 is CASSLLERETQYF. The CDR3, as DNA: TGTGCCAGCAGCCTCCTAGAGAGGGAGACCCAGTACTTC.

This clone was picked up one time. The chain uses TRBV2 and TRBJ1-1, with a weak D call TRBD1 (6 bases). Germline V lookup: CDR1 SNHLY, CDR2 FYNNEI. The CDR3 sequence is 14 residues long. The V end lost 4 bases, the J end lost 1 base, and 10 bases lay between the germline ends. CDR3 in DNA: TGTGCCAGCAGTGGACAGGCCACGAACACTGAAGCTTTCTTT. Its protein is CASSGQATNTEAFF.

On this clone itself: This sample includes further DNA sequences coding for the same CDR3. The V call is TRBV7-9, the J call TRBJ1-6, with D unresolved. The CDR3 is made up of 13 amino acids. Looked up from germline, CDR1 is SEHNR and CDR2 is FQNEAQ (reference sequence). Trimming removed 1 base at V and 10 bases at J, with 8 bases between. CDR3: CASSLEGNSPLHF. CDR3 in DNA: TGTGCCAGCAGCTTAGAAGGGAACTCACCCCTCCACTTT.

The J gene is TRBJ2-1, the V gene TRBV7-2; 12 bases agree with TRBD2. The CDR3 is 14 residues long. Germline values: CDR1 SGHTA, CDR2 FQGNSA. Trimming removed 4 bases from V and 7 bases from J; junction bases left unmatched: 2. In DNA form, the CDR3 reads TGTGCCAGCAGCTATGGACTAGCGGGAAATGAGCAGTTCTTC. This encodes CASSYGLAGNEQFF.

The chain joins TRBV6-5 to TRBJ2-2; maybe TRBD2 (5 bases). Germline V gene lookup returns CDR1 MNHEY and CDR2 SVGAGI. Between the trimmed V and J ends, which lost 6 bases and 4 bases, there was a span of 12 bases. The CDR3 loop spans 14 amino acids. The chain's CDR3 is CASRPGISTGELFF. The CDR3 region has the DNA TGTGCCAGCAGACCCGGGATCTCCACCGGGGAGCTGTTTTTT.

The V gene is TRBV6-1, the J gene TRBJ1-2; D remains ambiguous. V was pared by 3 bases and J by 7 bases, with 9 bases between. The CDR3 length is 12 residues. Looked up from germline, CDR1 is MNHNS and CDR2 is SASEGT. CDR3 sequence: CASSDWAAGYTF. CDR3 DNA: TGTGCCAGCAGTGATTGGGCTGCTGGCTACACCTTC.

There are many counts of this clone. Distinct nucleotide sequences in the sample also encode this CDR3. This chain uses TRBV28 with TRBJ2-7; 12 positions match TRBD2. CDR1 MDHEN and CDR2 SYDVKM come from the germline V gene. V gave up 5 bases and J gave up 4 bases; unmatched junction bases: 3. There are 14 residues in the CDR3. The CDR3 nucleotides are TGTGCCAGCAGTGGACTAGCGGGGATTTACGAGCAGTACTTC. It encodes CASSGLAGIYEQYF.

The chain recombines TRBV7-6 with TRBJ2-7; unclear D gene. The CDR3 extends over 14 amino acids. Trimming cost V 5 bases and J 2 bases, with 13 bases left between them. Germline values: CDR1 SGHVS, CDR2 FNYEAQ. The CDR3 nucleotides read TGTGCCAGCAGCCTAGACAAGGGTCCCTACGAGCAGTACTTC. This gives the protein CASSLDKGPYEQYF. Complete variable domain (other parts from reference TRBV7-6 and TRBJ2-7): GAGVSQSPRYKVTKRGQDVALRCDPISGHVSLYWYRQALGQGPEFLTYFNYEAQQDKSGLPNDRFSAERPEGSISTLTIQRTEQRDSAMYRCASSLDKGPYEQYFGPGTRLTVT.

The rearrangement links TRBV5-6 to TRBJ1-1; weak D call: TRBD1 (5 bases). The CDR3 is 14 residues long. The V and J ends lost 5 bases and 4 bases respectively, with 15 bases between them. Germline loops: CDR1 SGHDT, CDR2 YYEEEE. CDR3 sequence: CASSLLGTTTEAFF. The DNA of the CDR3 is TGTGCCAGCAGTCTGTTGGGGACGACCACTGAAGCTTTCTTT.

A remark on this clone: Other DNA sequences from this sample encode an identical CDR3 as well. The chain links TRBV9 to TRBJ2-5; 11 bases match TRBD2. In germline, CDR1 is SGDLS, CDR2 YYNGEE. Trimming cost V 0 bases and J 5 bases; bases outside gene matches: 9. CDR3 length: 17 amino acids. The CDR3 region has the DNA TGTGCCAGCAGCGTAGGAACTAGCGGGAGTGTCGTGGAGACCCAGTACTTC. Its protein product is CASSVGTSGSVVETQYF.

The rearrangement joins TRBV25-1 to TRBJ2-7; the D call may be TRBD1 or TRBD2 (5 bases each). Germline lookup yields CDR1 MGHDK and CDR2 SYGVNS. The germline V and J ends were trimmed by 3 bases and 6 bases, with 15 bases remaining between them. This CDR3 spans 14 amino acids. The CDR3 DNA is TGTGCCAGCAGTGAGCCCGGGACCAAAGTCGAGCAGTACTTC. It is translated as CASSEPGTKVEQYF.

This chain links TRBV6-6 with TRBJ2-1; D possibly matches TRBD1 or TRBD2 (5 bases each). This CDR3 region has 15 residues. With 5 bases removed from V and 0 bases from J, the gap between germline ends came to 11 bases. CDR1 is MNHNY, CDR2 SVGAGI, per germline (reference sequence). CDR3 DNA: TGTGCCAGCAGTAAGATTGGGGGCTCCTACAATGAGCAGTTCTTC. Its protein product is CASSKIGGSYNEQFF.

This chain uses TRBV5-1 with TRBJ1-6, with D possibly being TRBD1 (5 bases). The CDR3 is 16 residues long. Germline V lookup: CDR1 SGHRS, CDR2 YFSETQ. Between the trimmed V and J ends, which lost 4 bases and 6 bases, there was a span of 17 bases. CDR3 sequence: CASSLSWGGANSPLHF. For the CDR3, the DNA is TGCGCCAGCAGCCTGAGCTGGGGGGGTGCTAATTCACCCCTCCACTTT.

The chain employs TRBV6-5 and TRBJ2-2; perhaps TRBD1 as D (6 bases). The CDR3 is made up of 14 amino acids. Trimming removed 7 bases from V and 1 base from J, with 10 bases in between. Germline CDR1 MNHEY, CDR2 SVGAGI. CDR3 protein: CASKWGLNTGELFF. The CDR3 DNA follows: TGTGCCAGCAAGTGGGGGCTGAACACCGGGGAGCTGTTTTTT.

The chain recombines TRBV7-2 with TRBJ2-3; D gene unclear. The ends were cut back, 3 bases at V and 7 bases at J, with 8 bases in the middle. The CDR3 sequence is 12 residues long. Germline V gene data show CDR1 as SGHTA and CDR2 as FQGNSA. CDR3 coding DNA: TGTGCCAGCAGCTTGGGTCAGAATACGCAGTATTTT. This encodes CASSLGQNTQYF. The full variable domain, completed using reference TRBV7-2 and TRBJ2-3, is GAGVSQSPSNKVTEKGKDVELRCDPISGHTALYWYRQSLGQGLEFLIYFQGNSAPDKSGLPSDRFSAERTGGSVSTLTIQRTQQEDSAVYLCASSLGQNTQYFGPGTRLTVL.

The rearrangement joins TRBV5-6 to TRBJ2-2; 8 nucleotides align to TRBD1. The CDR3 extends over 15 amino acids. With 0 bases clipped from V and 3 bases from J, the junction kept 1 base outside the gene matches. Germline V gene data show CDR1 as SGHDT and CDR2 as YYEEEE. The chain's CDR3 is CASSLDRGDTGELFF. The CDR3 DNA sequence: TGTGCCAGCAGCTTGGACAGGGGGGACACCGGGGAGCTGTTTTTT. Full variable domain (missing parts from reference TRBV5-6 and TRBJ2-2): DAGVTQSPTHLIKTRGQQVTLRCSPKSGHDTVSWYQQALGQGPQFIFQYYEEEERQRGNFPDRFSGHQFPNYSSELNVNALLLGDSALYLCASSLDRGDTGELFFGEGSRLTVL.

The chain is built from TRBV5-4 and TRBJ2-7, with unresolved D. Germline loops: CDR1 SGHNT, CDR2 YYREEE (reference sequence). The CDR3 loop spans 14 amino acids. The V end lost 0 bases, the J end lost 0 bases, and 7 bases lay between the germline ends. The DNA of the CDR3 is TGTGCCAGCAGCTTGGCGCCTGGCTCCTACGAGCAGTACTTC. This sequence encodes CASSLAPGSYEQYF.

The chain is built from TRBV4-2 and TRBJ2-3; 9 nucleotides align to TRBD2. Germline V lookup: CDR1 LGHNA, CDR2 YNFKEQ. The CDR3 is 15 residues long. The J segment lost 0 bases and the V segment lost 3 bases, leaving 1 base of the junction unmatched. CDR3 nucleotides: TGTGCCAGCAGCCATAGCGGGGGAAGCACAGATACGCAGTATTTT. It translates to CASSHSGGSTDTQYF.